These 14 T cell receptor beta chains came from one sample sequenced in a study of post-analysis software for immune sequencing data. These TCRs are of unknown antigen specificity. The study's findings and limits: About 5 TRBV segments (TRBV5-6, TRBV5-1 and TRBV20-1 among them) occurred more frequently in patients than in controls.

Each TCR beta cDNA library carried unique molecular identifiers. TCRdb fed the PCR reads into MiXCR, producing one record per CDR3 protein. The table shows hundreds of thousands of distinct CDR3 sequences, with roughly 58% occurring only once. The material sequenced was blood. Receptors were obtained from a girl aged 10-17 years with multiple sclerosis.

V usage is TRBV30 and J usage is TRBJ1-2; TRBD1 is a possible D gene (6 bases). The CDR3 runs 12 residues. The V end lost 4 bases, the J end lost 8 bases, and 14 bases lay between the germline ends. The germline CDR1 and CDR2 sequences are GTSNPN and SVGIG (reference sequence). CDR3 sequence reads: CAWNEQGRGYTF. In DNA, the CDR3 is TGTGCCTGGAACGAACAGGGTAGGGGCTACACCTTC.

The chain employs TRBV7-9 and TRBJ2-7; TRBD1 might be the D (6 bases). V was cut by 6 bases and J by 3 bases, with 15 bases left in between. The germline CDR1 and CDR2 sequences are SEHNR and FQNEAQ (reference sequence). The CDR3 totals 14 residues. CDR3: CASRGRDTYYEQYF. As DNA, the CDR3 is TGTGCCAGCAGGGGAAGGGACACCTACTACGAGCAGTACTTC.

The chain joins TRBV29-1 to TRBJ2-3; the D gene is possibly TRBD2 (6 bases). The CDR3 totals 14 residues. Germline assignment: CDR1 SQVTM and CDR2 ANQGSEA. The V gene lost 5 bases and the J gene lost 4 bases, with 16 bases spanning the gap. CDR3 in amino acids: CSVKLAYGSDTQYF. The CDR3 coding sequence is TGCAGCGTTAAACTAGCCTACGGGTCAGATACGCAGTATTTT.

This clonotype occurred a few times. CDR3 residues: CASSSNSGNSWHNEQFF. The CDR3 nucleotides read TGTGCCAGCAGCTCCAACTCGGGGAATTCGTGGCACAATGAGCAGTTCTTC. The chain combines TRBV7-2 with TRBJ2-1, with D maybe TRBD2 (5 bases). V was clipped by 4 bases and J by 5 bases, with 21 bases between them. The germline V gene encodes CDR1 SGHTA and CDR2 FQGNSA. The CDR3 loop spans 17 amino acids.

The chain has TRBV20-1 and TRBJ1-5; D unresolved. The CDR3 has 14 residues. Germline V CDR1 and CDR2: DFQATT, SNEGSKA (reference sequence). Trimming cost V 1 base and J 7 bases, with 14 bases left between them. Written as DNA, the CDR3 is TGCAGTGCTAGAGTAGTCGGAGGGCAACAGCCCCAGCATTTT. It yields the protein CSARVVGGQQPQHF.

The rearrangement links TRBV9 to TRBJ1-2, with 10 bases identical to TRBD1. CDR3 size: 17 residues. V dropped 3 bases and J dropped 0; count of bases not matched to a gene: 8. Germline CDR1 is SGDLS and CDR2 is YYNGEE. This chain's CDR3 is CASSADRGKVANYGYTF. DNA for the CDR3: TGTGCCAGCAGCGCGGACAGGGGGAAGGTAGCTAACTATGGCTACACCTTC.

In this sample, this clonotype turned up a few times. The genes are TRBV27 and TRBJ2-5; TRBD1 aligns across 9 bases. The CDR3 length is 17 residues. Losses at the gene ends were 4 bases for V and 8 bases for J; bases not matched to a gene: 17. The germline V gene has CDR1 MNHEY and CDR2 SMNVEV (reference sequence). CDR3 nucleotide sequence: TGTGCCAGCAGTTCCCCCACCGGGACAGGGATGATCGACACCCAGTACTTC. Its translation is CASSSPTGTGMIDTQYF.

The CDR3 region is CSARGETSGRPGELFF. DNA of the CDR3: TGCAGTGCTAGAGGGGAGACTAGCGGGAGGCCCGGGGAGCTGTTTTTT. The chain couples TRBV20-1 to TRBJ2-2; 13 bases are shared with TRBD2. Trimming took 1 base from V and 6 from J; bases not matched to a gene: 5. CDR1 and CDR2 from the germline V gene are DFQATT and SNEGSKA (reference sequence). The CDR3 consists of 16 residues.

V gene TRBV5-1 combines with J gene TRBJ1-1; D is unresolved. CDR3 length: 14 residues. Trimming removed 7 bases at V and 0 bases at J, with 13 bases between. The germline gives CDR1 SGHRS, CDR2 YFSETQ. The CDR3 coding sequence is TGCGCCAGCGCGGGCGGACTTATGAACACTGAAGCTTTCTTT. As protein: CASAGGLMNTEAFF.

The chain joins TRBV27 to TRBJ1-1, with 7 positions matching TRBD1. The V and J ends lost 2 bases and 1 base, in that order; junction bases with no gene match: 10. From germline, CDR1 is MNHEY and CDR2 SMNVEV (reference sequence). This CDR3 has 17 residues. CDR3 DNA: TGTGCCAGCAGTTTAAAAAGAGGGGGCGCGTCGAACACTGAAGCTTTCTTT. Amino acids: CASSLKRGGASNTEAFF.

The CDR3 bases are TGTGCCAGCAGAAATACGGGGAATACGCAGTATTTT. Protein: CASRNTGNTQYF. V and J are TRBV6-2 or TRBV6-3 and TRBJ2-3; a weak D match, TRBD2 (5 bases). V lost 6 bases and J 7 bases, leaving 11 bases between the germline ends. This CDR3 is built from 12 residues. CDR1 and CDR2 (germline): MNHEY, SVGEGT.

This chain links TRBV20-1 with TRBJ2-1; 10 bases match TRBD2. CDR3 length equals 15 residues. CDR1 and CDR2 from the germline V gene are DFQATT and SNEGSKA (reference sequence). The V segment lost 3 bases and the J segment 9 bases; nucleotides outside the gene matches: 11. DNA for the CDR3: TGCAGTGCTAGGAGGCAGGGGCTAGCGGGAGCTGAGCAGTTCTTC. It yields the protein CSARRQGLAGAEQFF.

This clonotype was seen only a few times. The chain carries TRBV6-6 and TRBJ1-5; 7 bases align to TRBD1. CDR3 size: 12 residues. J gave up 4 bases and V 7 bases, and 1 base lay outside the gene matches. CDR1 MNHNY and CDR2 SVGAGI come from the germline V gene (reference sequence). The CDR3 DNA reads TGTGCCAGCATGGGACAGAATCAGCCCCAGCATTTT. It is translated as CASMGQNQPQHF.

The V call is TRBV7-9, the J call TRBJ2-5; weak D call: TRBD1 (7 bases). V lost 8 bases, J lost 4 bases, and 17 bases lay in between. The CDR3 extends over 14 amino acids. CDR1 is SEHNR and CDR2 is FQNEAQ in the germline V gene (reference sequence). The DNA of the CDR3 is TGTGCCAGCCGCGGGACAGCCATTGGAGAGACCCAGTACTTC. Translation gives CASRGTAIGETQYF.